The subject of this entry is one TCR beta chain. The sample belongs to a study of T cell changes during pregnancy in multiple sclerosis. Using immunoSEQ multiplex PCR, the repertoire was profiled, and TCRdb retains in-frame clones only, with some absent. The sample shows 75,000 to 90,000 clones, about 89% of them seen only once. The CDR3 runs 15 residues. The germline gives CDR1 SGHTA, CDR2 FQGNSA. V gave up 8 bases and J gave up 1 base, with 18 bases separating them. Specimen: PBMCs, collected in the first trimester of pregnancy. The chain employs TRBV7-2 and TRBJ2-7; possible D gene TRBD2, 7 bases. The sequence was obtained from a female donor in good health, serving as a control in a pregnancy study. Some clones in this sample may be carry-over from other donors' samples. The CDR3 region is CASSRGASVSYEQYF. DNA for the CDR3: TGTGCCAGCTCCCGGGGGGCTAGCGTTTCCTACGAGCAGTACTTC.